These 9 T cell receptor beta chains originate from one sample sequenced in a study of blood T cell repertoires in COVID-19. Profiled with immunoSEQ multiplex PCR; TCRdb holds only in-frame clones, not every one. Found here are 110,000 or so clones, 80% to 90% of them singletons; the top ten hold roughly 2.3%. Sequencing used peripheral blood. The receptor set was obtained from a human donor in a cohort sampled during active COVID-19.

The chain joins TRBV15 to TRBJ2-7, with 11 nucleotides matching TRBD1. The length of the CDR3 is 15 residues. V shed 2 bases, J shed 6 bases, and the junction held 6 bases outside the gene matches. CDR1 is LNHNV, CDR2 YYDKDF, per germline (reference sequence). CDR3 in DNA: TGTGCCACCAGCAGACCGGGACAGGGGGTAGTCGAGCAGTACTTC. Translating gives CATSRPGQGVVEQYF.

The genes are TRBV5-1 and TRBJ2-2, with 9 bases lining up with TRBD1. Germline assignment: CDR1 SGHRS and CDR2 YFSETQ. Losses at the gene ends were 7 bases for V and 1 base for J; bases not matched to a gene: 11. The CDR3 length is 17 residues. CDR3 loop: CASFAPDRGVNTGELFF. As DNA, the CDR3 is TGCGCCAGCTTCGCACCGGACAGGGGAGTGAACACCGGGGAGCTGTTTTTT.

The chain combines TRBV28 with TRBJ2-2, with 8 bases identical to TRBD1. The germline V gene encodes CDR1 MDHEN and CDR2 SYDVKM. Trimming took 6 bases from V and 1 from J; bases not matched to a gene: 4. The CDR3 extends over 15 amino acids. The chain's CDR3 is CASRWDRRNTGELFF. CDR3 bases: TGTGCCAGCAGGTGGGACAGGCGGAACACCGGGGAGCTGTTTTTT.

This chain links TRBV14 with TRBJ2-7; TRBD2 aligns across 13 bases. The V segment lost 4 bases and the J segment 5 bases; nucleotides outside the gene matches: 5. CDR1 and CDR2 from the germline V gene are SGHDN and FVKESK. The CDR3 totals 15 residues. CDR3 region: CASSPTSGGANEQYF. CDR3 in DNA: TGTGCCAGCAGCCCTACTAGCGGGGGGGCCAACGAGCAGTACTTC.

The chain's CDR3 is CASSTRQGVKLHEQYF. In nucleotides, the CDR3 is TGTGCCAGCAGCACCCGACAGGGTGTTAAGCTTCACGAGCAGTACTTC. This chain links TRBV13 with TRBJ2-7, with 7 bases that match TRBD1. The CDR3 runs 16 residues. Germline V CDR1 and CDR2: PRHDT, FYEKMQ (reference sequence). V was clipped by 5 bases and J by 5 bases; unmatched bases: 15.

The chain employs TRBV19 and TRBJ1-5; 7 bases fit TRBD1. This CDR3 comprises 16 residues. V dropped 3 bases and J dropped 1; count of bases not matched to a gene: 6. From germline, CDR1 is LNHDA and CDR2 SQIVND (reference sequence). The DNA for the CDR3 is TGTGCCAGTAGTATGCGCGGCAGGGGGAGCAATCAGCCCCAGCATTTT. It codes for CASSMRGRGSNQPQHF.

The J gene is TRBJ1-2, the V gene TRBV29-1; a possible D gene is TRBD1 (5 bases). V lost 4 bases to trimming and J lost 4 bases, with 10 bases between them. The germline V gene has CDR1 SQVTM and CDR2 ANQGSEA. CDR3 size: 12 residues. The CDR3 sequence is CSVGAGIYGYTF. The DNA for the CDR3 is TGCAGCGTTGGTGCAGGGATCTATGGCTACACCTTC.

Points on this clone: The sample carries other DNA sequences with the same CDR3. V gene TRBV3-1 (or the pseudogene TRBV3-2) combines with J gene TRBJ2-1, with 12 bases that match TRBD2. V lost 1 base, J lost 8 bases, and 3 bases stayed unmatched. The V gene's germline CDR1 is LGHDT and CDR2 YNNKEL (reference sequence). The CDR3 has 15 amino acids. The CDR3 DNA reads TGTGCCAGCAGCCAAGGCCTAGCGGGAGGGGATGAGCAGTTCTTC. Residues: CASSQGLAGGDEQFF.

This chain uses TRBV9 with TRBJ2-1, with TRBD2 as a possible D gene (7 bases). The V gene lost 4 bases and the J gene lost 6 bases, with 20 bases spanning the gap. Germline V CDR1 and CDR2: SGDLS, YYNGEE. The CDR3 runs to 16 residues. CDR3: CASSPLSGGPSNEQFF. CDR3 bases: TGTGCCAGCAGCCCCCTATCCGGGGGGCCGTCCAATGAGCAGTTCTTC.